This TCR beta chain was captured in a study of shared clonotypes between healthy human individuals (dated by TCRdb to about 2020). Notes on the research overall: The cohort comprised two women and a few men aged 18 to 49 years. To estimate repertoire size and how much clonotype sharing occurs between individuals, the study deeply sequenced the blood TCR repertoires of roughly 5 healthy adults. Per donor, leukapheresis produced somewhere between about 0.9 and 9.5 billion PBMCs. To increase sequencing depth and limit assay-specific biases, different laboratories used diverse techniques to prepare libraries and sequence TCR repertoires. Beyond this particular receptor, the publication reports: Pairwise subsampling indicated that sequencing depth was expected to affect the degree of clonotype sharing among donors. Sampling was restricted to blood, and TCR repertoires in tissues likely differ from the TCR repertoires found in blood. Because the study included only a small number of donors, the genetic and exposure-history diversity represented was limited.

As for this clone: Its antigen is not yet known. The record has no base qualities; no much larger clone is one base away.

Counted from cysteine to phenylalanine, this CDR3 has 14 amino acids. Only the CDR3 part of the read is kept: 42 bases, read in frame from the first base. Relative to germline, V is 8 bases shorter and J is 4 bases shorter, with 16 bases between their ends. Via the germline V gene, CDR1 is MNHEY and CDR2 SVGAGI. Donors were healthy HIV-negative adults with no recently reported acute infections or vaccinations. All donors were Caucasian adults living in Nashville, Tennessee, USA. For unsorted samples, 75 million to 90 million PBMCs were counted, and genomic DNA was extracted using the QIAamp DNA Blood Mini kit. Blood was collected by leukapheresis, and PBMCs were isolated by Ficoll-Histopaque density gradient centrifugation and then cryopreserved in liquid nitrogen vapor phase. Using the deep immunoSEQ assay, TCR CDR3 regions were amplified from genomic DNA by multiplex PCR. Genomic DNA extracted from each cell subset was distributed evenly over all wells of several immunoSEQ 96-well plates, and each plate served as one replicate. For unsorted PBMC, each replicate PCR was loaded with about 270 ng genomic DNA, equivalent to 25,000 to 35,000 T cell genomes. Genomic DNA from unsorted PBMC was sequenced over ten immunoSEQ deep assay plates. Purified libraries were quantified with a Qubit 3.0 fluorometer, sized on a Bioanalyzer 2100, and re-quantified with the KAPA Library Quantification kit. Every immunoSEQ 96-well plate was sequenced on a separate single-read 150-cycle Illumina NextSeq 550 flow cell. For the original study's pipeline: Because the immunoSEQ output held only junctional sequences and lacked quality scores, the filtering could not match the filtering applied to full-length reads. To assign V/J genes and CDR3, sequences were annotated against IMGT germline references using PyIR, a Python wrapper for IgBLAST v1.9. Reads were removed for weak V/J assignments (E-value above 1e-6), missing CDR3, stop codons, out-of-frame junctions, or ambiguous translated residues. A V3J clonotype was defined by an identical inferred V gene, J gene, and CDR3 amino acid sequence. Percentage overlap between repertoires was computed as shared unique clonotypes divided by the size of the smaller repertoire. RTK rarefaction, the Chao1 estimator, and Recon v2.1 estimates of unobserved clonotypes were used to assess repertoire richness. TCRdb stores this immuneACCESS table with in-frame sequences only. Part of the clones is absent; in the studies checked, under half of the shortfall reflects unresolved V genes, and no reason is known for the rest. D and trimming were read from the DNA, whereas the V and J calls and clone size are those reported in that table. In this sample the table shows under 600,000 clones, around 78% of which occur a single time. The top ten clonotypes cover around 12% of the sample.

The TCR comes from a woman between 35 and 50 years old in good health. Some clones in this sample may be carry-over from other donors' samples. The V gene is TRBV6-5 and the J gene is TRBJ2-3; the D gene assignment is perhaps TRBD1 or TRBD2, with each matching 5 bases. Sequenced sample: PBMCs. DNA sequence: TGTGCCAGCGTCCCGGCCGGGGCGGCAGATACGCAGTATTTT. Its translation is CASVPAGAADTQYF.